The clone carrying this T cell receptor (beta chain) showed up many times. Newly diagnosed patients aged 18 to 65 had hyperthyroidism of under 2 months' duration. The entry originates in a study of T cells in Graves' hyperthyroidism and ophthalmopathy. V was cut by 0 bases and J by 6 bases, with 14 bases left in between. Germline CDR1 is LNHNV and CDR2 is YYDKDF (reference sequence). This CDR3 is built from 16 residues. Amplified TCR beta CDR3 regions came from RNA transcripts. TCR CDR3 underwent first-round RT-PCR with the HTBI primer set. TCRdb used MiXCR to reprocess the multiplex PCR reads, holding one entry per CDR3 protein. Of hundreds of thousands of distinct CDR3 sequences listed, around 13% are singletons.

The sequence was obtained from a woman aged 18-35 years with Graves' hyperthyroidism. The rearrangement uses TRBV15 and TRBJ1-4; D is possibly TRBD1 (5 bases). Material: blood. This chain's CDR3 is CATSRETGFVDEKLFF. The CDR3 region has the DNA TGTGCCACCAGCAGAGAAACAGGATTCGTAGATGAAAAACTGTTTTTT.